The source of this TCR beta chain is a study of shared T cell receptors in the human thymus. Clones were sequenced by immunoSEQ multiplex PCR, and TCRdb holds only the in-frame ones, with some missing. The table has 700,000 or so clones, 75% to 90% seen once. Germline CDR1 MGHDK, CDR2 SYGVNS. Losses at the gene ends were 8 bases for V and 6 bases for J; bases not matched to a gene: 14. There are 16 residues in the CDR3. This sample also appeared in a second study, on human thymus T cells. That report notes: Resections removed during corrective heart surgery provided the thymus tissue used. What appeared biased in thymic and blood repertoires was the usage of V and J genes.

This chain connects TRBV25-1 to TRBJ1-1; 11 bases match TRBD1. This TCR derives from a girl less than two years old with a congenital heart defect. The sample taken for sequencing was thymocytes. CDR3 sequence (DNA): TGTGCCAGCCGCGCGAGGACAGGGGGCGCCTTCGCTGAAGCTTTCTTT. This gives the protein CASRARTGGAFAEAFF.